The sequence of this TCR beta chain was determined in a study of blood T cell repertoires in COVID-19. Across the whole study: Italy, Spain and the United States were the sources of the convalescent and acute COVID-19 samples.

The germline V gene has CDR1 DFQATT and CDR2 SNEGSKA (reference sequence). V gave up 3 bases and J gave up 2 bases; unmatched junction bases: 11. This CDR3 has 19 residues. Everyone who took part was 18 to 89 years old, and they came from 24 US areas. In assigning cohorts, the study relied on participant-reported clinical history. The method was immunoSEQ multiplex PCR; TCRdb's version includes in-frame clones alone and lacks a portion of them. The sample holds around 49,000 clones, 70% to 85% seen once. This clone was picked up a small number of times. V is TRBV20-1 and J is TRBJ2-1, with 15 bases that match TRBD2. The receptor's source is a woman aged 45-65 years with acute COVID-19. Sequenced: PBMCs or T cells enriched from blood (not recorded which). In DNA form, the CDR3 reads TGCAGTGCTAGTGTACCTCCGGGACTAGCGGGGGGTCCCTACAATGAGCAGTTCTTC. As protein: CSASVPPGLAGGPYNEQFF.